The TCR beta chain described here comes from a study of regulatory T cells in long-lasting Graves disease. The V and J ends lost 2 bases and 4 bases, in that order; junction bases with no gene match: 11. CDR3 length: 16 residues. Germline values: CDR1 SGHTA, CDR2 FQGNSA. TCR beta libraries were built with iRepertoire HTBI primers and Arm-PCR of CDR3 regions. TCRdb re-analysed the multiplex PCR reads in MiXCR, keeping a single row per CDR3 protein. The sample consists of 300,000 to 450,000 distinct CDR3 sequences, less than 20% of them appearing once. As for time point: newly diagnosed GD, antithyroid drugs for less than 3 months. The TCR library was prepared using RNA isolated from PBMCs.

This sequence originates from a female donor with Graves disease. The chain is built from TRBV7-2 and TRBJ2-7; TRBD2 aligns across 7 bases. The sequencing here drew on peripheral blood mononuclear cells (PBMCs), taken at new diagnosis, from a patient treated with antithyroid drugs. Here the CDR3 DNA reads TGTGCCAGCAGCTTACGAGGGAGGGCCATTTTATACGAGCAGTACTTC. Residues: CASSLRGRAILYEQYF.